This entry lists 30 T cell receptor beta chains sequenced from one sample in a study of OX40 agonist ivuxolimab in advanced cancers. Profiling relied on immunoSEQ multiplex PCR, and the TCRdb table lists in-frame clones only, not all of them. The table has about 25,000 clones, just over 85% seen once; the top ten hold about 41%. Sequenced material: CD4+ or CD8+ T cells sorted from blood, taken in a trial of the OX40 agonist ivuxolimab. These receptors were collected from an adult with an advanced solid tumor such as melanoma, head and neck, liver or kidney cancer.

The chain is built from TRBV19 and TRBJ2-7; either TRBD1 or TRBD2 may supply D (5 bases each). The CDR3 consists of 13 residues. The V end was cut by 3 bases, the J end by 2 bases, with 8 bases between. Germline loops: CDR1 LNHDA, CDR2 SQIVND (reference sequence). The CDR3 spells CASSMGETYEQYF. For the CDR3, the DNA is TGTGCCAGTAGTATGGGGGAAACCTACGAGCAGTACTTC.

CDR3 sequence (DNA): TGTGCCAGCAGCCAAGTGGCAGGGGGCGAGTACGAGCAGTACTTC. This codes for CASSQVAGGEYEQYF. The rearrangement joins TRBV14 to TRBJ2-7, with 8 nucleotides matching TRBD1. CDR3 length equals 15 residues. J lost 4 bases, V lost 1 base, and 6 bases had no gene match. Germline V gives CDR1 SGHDN, CDR2 FVKESK.

The CDR3 region is CASSLGTDNTEAFF. CDR3 DNA: TGTGCCAGCAGCTTGGGGACAGACAACACTGAAGCTTTCTTT. The J gene is TRBJ1-1, the V gene TRBV5-4; D perhaps matches TRBD1 (6 bases). V gave up 0 bases and J gave up 2 bases, with 8 bases separating them. CDR1 and CDR2 (germline): SGHNT, YYREEE (reference sequence). This CDR3 is built from 14 residues.

The chain links TRBV2 to TRBJ2-7, with 7 positions matching TRBD2. Germline CDR1 reads SNHLY; CDR2 reads FYNNEI. The CDR3 consists of 14 residues. With 4 bases clipped from V and 1 base from J, the junction kept 4 bases outside the gene matches. In nucleotides, the CDR3 is TGTGCCAGCAGTGGTCTAGCGGTATCCTACGAGCAGTACTTC. This sequence encodes CASSGLAVSYEQYF.

This clone occurred a few times. This chain joins TRBV6-4 and TRBJ2-1, with D uncertain. The CDR3 is 16 amino acids. The V end lost 0 bases, the J end lost 1 base, and 10 bases lay between the germline ends. Germline V gives CDR1 MRHNA, CDR2 SNTAGT. DNA for the CDR3: TGTGCCAGCAGTGACTCTGGCAGGTCTTCCTACAATGAGCAGTTCTTC. It yields the protein CASSDSGRSSYNEQFF.

The chain joins TRBV5-1 to TRBJ1-1; the match to TRBD1 covers 8 bases. CDR3 length: 14 residues. Germline V gene data show CDR1 as SGHRS and CDR2 as YFSETQ. The junction had 5 bases not matched to a gene; V was cut back by 1 base and J by 6 bases. The CDR3 loop is CASSLWTGTPEAFF. The CDR3 region has the DNA TGCGCCAGCAGCTTGTGGACAGGGACCCCTGAAGCTTTCTTT.

The chain uses TRBV6-5 and TRBJ2-7, with 9 bases lining up with TRBD1. Trimming removed 2 bases from V and 5 bases from J; junction bases left unmatched: 10. CDR3 length: 16 amino acids. Germline loops: CDR1 MNHEY, CDR2 SVGAGI. For the CDR3, the DNA is TGTGCCAGCAGTTACATGGACAGGGGAGTAACCGACGAGCAGTACTTC. It translates to CASSYMDRGVTDEQYF.

The sample holds a few counts of this clone. The rearrangement uses TRBV19 and TRBJ2-7, with 12 bases identical to TRBD2. CDR1 LNHDA and CDR2 SQIVND come from the germline V gene (reference sequence). The CDR3 is 15 amino acids. J was trimmed by 6 bases and V by 5 bases; bases with no gene match: 8. The DNA of the CDR3 is TGTGCCAGTAGTCTGACTAGCGGGAGTGTTGTCGAGCAGTACTTC. Translated: CASSLTSGSVVEQYF.

The genes are TRBV7-3 and TRBJ2-3; 7 bases line up with TRBD2. V lost 0 bases, J lost 0 bases, and 0 bases stayed unmatched. The germline V gene encodes CDR1 SGHTA and CDR2 FQGTGA. The CDR3 covers 15 residues. The CDR3 spells CASSLTGGSTDTQYF. In DNA, the CDR3 is TGTGCCAGCAGCTTAACGGGGGGGAGCACAGATACGCAGTATTTT. The full variable domain, in which reference TRBV7-3 and TRBJ2-3 provide the parts outside the CDR3, is GAGVSQTPSNKVTEKGKYVELRCDPISGHTALYWYRQSLGQGPEFLIYFQGTGAADDSGLPNDRFFAVRPEGSVSTLKIQRTERGDSAVYLCASSLTGGSTDTQYFGPGTRLTVL.

On this clone itself: A read error is likely, as this CDR3 ends without the conserved phenylalanine or tryptophan. The CDR3 spells CASTGGYGYTL. CDR3 coding DNA: TGCGCCAGCACAGGTGGCTATGGCTACACCCTC. The J gene is TRBJ1-2, the V gene TRBV5-1; no definite D call. The CDR3 extends over 11 amino acids. Germline values: CDR1 SGHRS, CDR2 YFSETQ. Trimming took 6 bases from V and 4 from J, leaving 7 bases between them.

The chain has TRBV19 and TRBJ2-1; 12 nucleotides agree with TRBD2. With V trimmed by 3 bases and J by 0 bases, 18 bases remained unmatched. The germline V gene encodes CDR1 LNHDA and CDR2 SQIVND (reference sequence). There are 22 residues in the CDR3. CDR3 nucleotide sequence: TGTGCCAGTAGTATTCTAGCGGGAGGGCCCTCTTACACCCAGAGCTCCTACAATGAGCAGTTCTTC. It is translated as CASSILAGGPSYTQSSYNEQFF.

The chain joins TRBV28 to TRBJ2-3, with unresolved D. Germline V CDR1 and CDR2: MDHEN, SYDVKM. Trimming removed 4 bases at V and 4 bases at J, with 3 bases between. The CDR3 spans 11 residues. This CDR3 reads CASSSPDTQYF. The CDR3 DNA reads as TGTGCCAGCAGTTCGCCAGATACGCAGTATTTT.

This chain connects TRBV27 to TRBJ2-1; 8 nucleotides match TRBD2. The CDR3 totals 17 residues. Germline V gene lookup returns CDR1 MNHEY and CDR2 SMNVEV (reference sequence). Trimming cost V 2 bases and J 1 base; bases outside gene matches: 7. The CDR3 loop is CASSLMSSGWSYNEQFF. In DNA form, the CDR3 reads TGTGCCAGCAGTTTAATGTCTAGCGGGTGGTCCTACAATGAGCAGTTCTTC.

The chain joins TRBV5-1 to TRBJ1-2; TRBD1 matches 9 bases. CDR1 SGHRS and CDR2 YFSETQ come from the germline V gene. V lost 4 bases, J lost 10 bases, and 8 bases stayed unmatched. This CDR3 is built from 13 residues. CDR3 region: CASSPDRGGDYTF. CDR3 sequence (DNA): TGCGCCAGCAGCCCGGACAGGGGCGGGGACTACACCTTC.

The chain joins TRBV9 to TRBJ2-1, with D unresolved. CDR3 length equals 16 residues. Trimming removed 0 bases at V and 6 bases at J, with 16 bases between. CDR1 is SGDLS, CDR2 YYNGEE, per germline. The CDR3 DNA reads as TGTGCCAGCAGCGTAGACCACTCCCATGGGTTCAATGAGCAGTTCTTC. It codes for CASSVDHSHGFNEQFF.

This clone was picked up one time. The V and J genes are TRBV11-3 and TRBJ2-7; TRBD2 is a possible D gene (5 bases). V shed 5 bases and J shed 1 base, with 12 bases lying between them. Germline loops: CDR1 SGHNT, CDR2 YENEEA. The CDR3 loop spans 14 amino acids. CDR3 in DNA: TGTGCCAGCAGCCCCCCGGGAATATCCTACGAGCAGTACTTC. Translated, it gives CASSPPGISYEQYF.

The rearrangement joins TRBV28 to TRBJ2-5; 9 bases fit TRBD1. The trim removed 3 bases at V and 2 bases at J, leaving 4 bases unmatched. The CDR3 is made up of 15 amino acids. Germline loops: CDR1 MDHEN, CDR2 SYDVKM. CDR3 region: CASSFGDRGQETQYF. The DNA for the CDR3 is TGTGCCAGCAGTTTCGGTGACAGGGGGCAAGAGACCCAGTACTTC.

The V call is TRBV2, the J call TRBJ2-6, with D unresolved. CDR1 and CDR2 (germline): SNHLY, FYNNEI. This CDR3 contains 16 residues. Trimming cost V 1 base and J 0 bases, with 7 bases left between them. CDR3 DNA sequence: TGTGCCAGCAGTGAAGTGTGGGGCTCTGGGGCCAACGTCCTGACTTTC. Amino acids: CASSEVWGSGANVLTF.

V usage is TRBV29-1 and J usage is TRBJ2-3; 9 nucleotides match TRBD1. J was trimmed by 5 bases and V by 7 bases; bases with no gene match: 7. The CDR3 length is 13 residues. Germline lookup yields CDR1 SQVTM and CDR2 ANQGSEA. The CDR3 spells CSAAGTGLDTQYF. In nucleotides, the CDR3 is TGCAGCGCCGCGGGGACAGGGCTAGATACGCAGTATTTT.

This clone came up once. The chain combines TRBV19 with TRBJ2-7, with 10 bases that match TRBD2. Trimming removed 3 bases from V and 5 bases from J; junction bases left unmatched: 7. From germline, CDR1 is LNHDA and CDR2 SQIVND (reference sequence). The CDR3 loop spans 15 amino acids. The CDR3 here is CASSMGASGGNEQYF. CDR3 DNA sequence: TGTGCCAGTAGTATGGGGGCTAGCGGGGGAAACGAGCAGTACTTC.

J is TRBJ2-1 and V is TRBV5-1; 13 nucleotides match TRBD2. The CDR3 is 18 residues long. The ends lost 0 bases at V and 4 bases at J; junction bases unmatched: 7. From germline, CDR1 is SGHRS and CDR2 YFSETQ. CDR3 protein: CASSLDTSGGAWYNEQFF. The CDR3 nucleotides read TGCGCCAGCAGCTTGGATACTAGCGGGGGGGCGTGGTACAATGAGCAGTTCTTC.

The chain carries TRBV6-5 and TRBJ2-5; TRBD1 matches at 7 bases. V lost 11 bases, J lost 2 bases, and 5 bases stayed unmatched. The CDR3 sequence is 12 residues long. The germline V gene encodes CDR1 MNHEY and CDR2 SVGAGI. The CDR3 DNA follows: TGTGCCGTTGGCAGGGGGCAAGAGACCCAGTACTTC. This encodes CAVGRGQETQYF.

This chain links TRBV4-1 with TRBJ1-5, with D unclear. Germline V gene lookup returns CDR1 MGHRA and CDR2 YSYEKL. Trimming took off 1 base at V and 1 base at J, with 8 bases between the two ends. The CDR3 consists of 15 residues. The CDR3 nucleotides are TGCGCCAGCAGCCAAGTCCAGACAAGCAATCAGCCCCAGCATTTT. Amino acid sequence: CASSQVQTSNQPQHF.

The J gene is TRBJ2-2, the V gene TRBV7-6; D might be TRBD1 (5 bases). V gave up 4 bases and J gave up 4 bases, with 10 bases separating them. The CDR3 is 14 residues long. Germline assignment: CDR1 SGHVS and CDR2 FNYEAQ. DNA for the CDR3: TGTGCCAGCAGCTCAGTTGACAGCACCGGGGAGCTGTTTTTT. Amino acids: CASSSVDSTGELFF.

Concerning this clone: The identical CDR3 is also encoded by other nucleotide sequences in the sample. The chain combines TRBV19 with TRBJ2-7; 8 bases line up with TRBD1. Germline trimming cut 3 bases from V and 0 bases from J; bases unmatched to any gene: 4. Per the germline V gene, CDR1 is LNHDA and CDR2 is SQIVND (reference sequence). This CDR3 spans 15 amino acids. In DNA form, the CDR3 reads TGTGCCAGTAGTATCGGGACAGGTGGCTCCTACGAGCAGTACTTC. It yields the protein CASSIGTGGSYEQYF.

V and J are TRBV6-5 and TRBJ1-5; D perhaps matches TRBD1 (5 bases). Trimming pared 5 bases from V and 9 bases from J, leaving 20 bases between. Germline V lookup: CDR1 MNHEY, CDR2 SVGAGI. The CDR3 totals 15 residues. The DNA for the CDR3 is TGTGCCAGCAGTCCGCGGGACGGACATCAATGGCCCCAGCATTTT. It yields the protein CASSPRDGHQWPQHF.

This chain uses TRBV27 with TRBJ2-2; 11 bases match TRBD1. Germline lookup yields CDR1 MNHEY and CDR2 SMNVEV (reference sequence). This CDR3 region has 16 residues. V was pared by 6 bases and J by 4 bases, with 7 bases of the junction left unmatched. Here the CDR3 DNA reads TGTGCCAGCAGGGAAGCGGACAGGGGGCTCACCGGGGAGCTGTTTTTT. Amino acid sequence: CASREADRGLTGELFF.

The chain employs TRBV10-1 and TRBJ2-7; TRBD2 matches 7 bases. The germline CDR1 and CDR2 sequences are WNHNN and SYGVQD (reference sequence). The J segment lost 0 bases and the V segment lost 3 bases, leaving 5 bases of the junction unmatched. CDR3 length: 15 residues. The CDR3 DNA reads TGCGCCAGCAGTGAAGTAGCGGGCGGCTCCTACGAGCAGTACTTC. Translated: CASSEVAGGSYEQYF.

The rearrangement links TRBV5-4 to TRBJ2-3, with D unresolved. CDR3 size: 12 residues. The V end lost 1 base, the J end lost 2 bases, and 2 bases lay between the germline ends. The germline gives CDR1 SGHNT, CDR2 YYREEE (reference sequence). CDR3 bases: TGTGCCAGCAGCTTGCCCACAGATACGCAGTATTTT. It yields the protein CASSLPTDTQYF.

V usage is TRBV7-6 and J usage is TRBJ2-1; tentative D call: TRBD1 (6 bases). Germline assignment: CDR1 SGHVS and CDR2 FNYEAQ. Trimming shortened V by 1 base and J by 6 bases, and 13 bases separated the two germline ends. This CDR3 region has 15 residues. The CDR3 sequence is CASSLEAGGINEQFF. As DNA, the CDR3 is TGTGCCAGCAGCTTAGAGGCTGGGGGCATCAATGAGCAGTTCTTC. Based on the CDR3 plus reference TRBV7-6 and TRBJ2-1, the full variable domain is GAGVSQSPRYKVTKRGQDVALRCDPISGHVSLYWYRQALGQGPEFLTYFNYEAQQDKSGLPNDRFSAERPEGSISTLTIQRTEQRDSAMYRCASSLEAGGINEQFFGPGTRLTVL.